These 18 T cell receptor beta chains were sequenced from one sample in a study of long-term antiretroviral therapy in people with HIV. At the survey level, the v3.0 immunoSEQ assay was run. Assay: immunoSEQ multiplex PCR; the TCRdb copy retains only in-frame clones and omits some. Of tens of thousands of clones in the sample, approximately 78% were seen once. Specimen: unsorted PBMCs, collected 2.9 years after starting antiretroviral therapy. The receptors shown here come from a man aged 45 to 65 with HIV.

The gene calls are TRBV2 and TRBJ1-2; TRBD1 matches 7 bases. The CDR3 loop spans 12 amino acids. V lost 4 bases to trimming and J lost 8 bases; unmatched junction nucleotides: 4. Germline CDR1 is SNHLY and CDR2 is FYNNEI. The CDR3 DNA is TGTGCCAGCAGTGCAGGGGGGATCGGCTACACCTTC. As protein: CASSAGGIGYTF.

The rearrangement uses TRBV6-1 and TRBJ1-5, with TRBD1 identical over 9 bases. The CDR3 consists of 15 residues. The germline V gene has CDR1 MNHNS and CDR2 SASEGT. Trimming removed 3 bases from V and 2 bases from J; junction bases left unmatched: 2. CDR3 region: CASSEGQGGNQPQHF. CDR3 in DNA: TGTGCCAGCAGTGAGGGACAGGGAGGCAATCAGCCCCAGCATTTT.

This sequence joins TRBV11-1 and TRBJ1-6; 8 positions agree with TRBD1. V dropped 6 bases and J dropped 11; count of bases not matched to a gene: 6. CDR3 length: 13 amino acids. Germline CDR1 SGHAT, CDR2 FQDESV (reference sequence). DNA for the CDR3: TGTGCCAGCAGGTCAGGGGGCAGAGCACCCCTCCACTTT. Its protein is CASRSGGRAPLHF.

In its sample, this clone was seen once. The gene calls are TRBV28 and TRBJ2-6; either TRBD1 or TRBD2 may fit D (6 bases each). The germline CDR1 and CDR2 sequences are MDHEN and SYDVKM. The CDR3 is made up of 18 amino acids. Trimming removed 3 bases at V and 1 base at J, with 16 bases between. CDR3 residues: CASSFPNGGGSGANVLTF. CDR3 bases: TGTGCCAGCAGTTTCCCCAACGGGGGCGGGTCTGGGGCCAACGTCCTGACTTTC.

The rearrangement uses TRBV2 and TRBJ1-6; TRBD1 matches at 9 bases. Per germline, CDR1 SNHLY and CDR2 FYNNEI. The CDR3 is 15 residues long. Trimming took 7 bases from V and 3 from J; bases not matched to a gene: 4. The CDR3 nucleotides are TGTGCCAGCATCTCGGACAGGGGCTATAATTCACCCCTCCACTTT. It yields the protein CASISDRGYNSPLHF. Filled out from reference TRBV2 and TRBJ1-6, the complete variable domain reads EPEVTQTPSHQVTQMGQEVILRCVPISNHLYFYWYRQILGQKVEFLVSFYNNEISEKSEIFDDQFSVERPDGSNFTLKIRSTKLEDSAMYFCASISDRGYNSPLHFGNGTRLTVT.

This rearrangement joins TRBV5-1 to TRBJ1-1, with 7 bases lining up with TRBD1. From germline, CDR1 is SGHRS and CDR2 YFSETQ. CDR3 size: 13 residues. Trimming at V came to 4 bases and at J to 10 bases, leaving 10 bases not matched to a gene. The DNA of the CDR3 is TGCGCCAGCAGCCCTCGACAGGGTCTCTTAGCTTTCTTT. Residues: CASSPRQGLLAFF.

The chain combines TRBV28 with TRBJ1-6; 7 bases map to TRBD1. V lost 9 bases and J lost 5; bases outside the gene matches: 7. The CDR3 sequence is 14 residues long. From germline, CDR1 is MDHEN and CDR2 SYDVKM. DNA of the CDR3: TGTGCCAGAAGATCAGGGGGAAATAATTCACCCCTCCACTTT. This sequence encodes CARRSGGNNSPLHF.

The chain uses TRBV28 and TRBJ2-2; 7 nucleotides align to TRBD1. Unmatched junction bases numbered 6, after V lost 6 bases and J lost 2 bases. CDR1 and CDR2 from the germline V gene are MDHEN and SYDVKM. CDR3 size: 15 residues. The CDR3 sequence is CASRGTVLNTGELFF. The CDR3 region has the DNA TGTGCCAGCAGAGGGACAGTCCTAAACACCGGGGAGCTGTTTTTT.

The genes are TRBV18 and TRBJ2-2; D is unclear. The CDR3 totals 12 residues. Trimming left V 3 bases short and J 9 bases short, with 8 bases between. Germline V gene data show CDR1 as KGHSH and CDR2 as LQKENI. The CDR3 bases are TGTGCCAGCTCACCCCGATCATGGGAGCTGTTTTTT. It is translated as CASSPRSWELFF.

The V gene is TRBV5-6, the J gene TRBJ1-5; D unresolved. Germline loops: CDR1 SGHDT, CDR2 YYEEEE. With 3 bases removed from V and 9 bases from J, the gap between germline ends came to 13 bases. The length of the CDR3 is 13 residues. The CDR3: CASSYEGEGPQHF. The CDR3 DNA reads as TGTGCCAGCAGCTACGAAGGAGAGGGGCCCCAGCATTTT. The whole variable domain, filled in from reference TRBV5-6 and TRBJ1-5, reads DAGVTQSPTHLIKTRGQQVTLRCSPKSGHDTVSWYQQALGQGPQFIFQYYEEEERQRGNFPDRFSGHQFPNYSSELNVNALLLGDSALYLCASSYEGEGPQHFGDGTRLSIL.

The chain recombines TRBV6-6 with TRBJ2-7; perhaps TRBD1 as D (5 bases). This CDR3 region has 14 residues. Trimming took off 4 bases at V and 2 bases at J, with 12 bases between the two ends. Per the germline V gene, CDR1 is MNHNY and CDR2 is SVGAGI (reference sequence). The DNA for the CDR3 is TGTGCCAGCAGTTTCATGACAGAAGCCTACGAGCAGTACTTC. Its protein product is CASSFMTEAYEQYF.

V and J are TRBV27 and TRBJ1-1; D may be TRBD1 (5 bases). Trimming shortened V by 5 bases and J by 0 bases, and 19 bases separated the two germline ends. The CDR3 length is 17 residues. Germline assignment: CDR1 MNHEY and CDR2 SMNVEV (reference sequence). This CDR3 is CASSPPRDGPMNTEAFF. The CDR3 nucleotides read TGTGCCAGCAGTCCCCCCCGGGACGGCCCAATGAACACTGAAGCTTTCTTT.

This clone was detected only a few times. This rearrangement joins TRBV10-3 to TRBJ2-5, with D possibly TRBD2 on 6 matching bases. Germline lookup yields CDR1 ENHRY and CDR2 SYGVKD. Trimming cost V 0 bases and J 5 bases, with 13 bases left between them. The CDR3 is 15 residues long. The CDR3 DNA follows: TGTGCCATCAGTGAGTCTGGAGGGGCTAGGGAGACCCAGTACTTC. The encoded protein is CAISESGGARETQYF.

The chain has TRBV27 and TRBJ2-5; 7 nucleotides agree with TRBD2. Germline CDR1 is MNHEY and CDR2 is SMNVEV (reference sequence). Trimming removed 3 bases from V and 4 bases from J; junction bases left unmatched: 2. The CDR3 is 13 amino acids. The CDR3, as DNA: TGTGCCAGCAGTTTGAGACTAGCAGAGACCCAGTACTTC. This gives the protein CASSLRLAETQYF.

V is TRBV18 and J is TRBJ2-3; D remains ambiguous. The CDR3 loop spans 14 amino acids. Deletions cut 3 bases from V and 4 bases from J, with 11 bases between. The V gene's germline CDR1 is KGHSH and CDR2 LQKENI. The CDR3 here is CASSPGPASDTQYF. CDR3 DNA sequence: TGTGCCAGCTCACCGGGTCCAGCGTCAGATACGCAGTATTTT.

The chain combines TRBV5-6 with TRBJ2-1, with D hard to call. Germline CDR1 SGHDT, CDR2 YYEEEE. CDR3 length equals 12 residues. V lost 5 bases, J lost 10 bases, and 13 bases lay in between. CDR3 loop: CASRAGYQEQFF. In DNA, the CDR3 is TGTGCCAGCAGGGCAGGCTACCAAGAGCAGTTCTTC.

V is TRBV7-9 and J is TRBJ1-3, with a tentative D call TRBD1 (6 bases). This CDR3 has 14 amino acids. Germline V gives CDR1 SEHNR, CDR2 FQNEAQ (reference sequence). Deletions cut 6 bases from V and 4 bases from J, with 13 bases between. CDR3 protein: CASSRGGDGNTIYF. The CDR3 DNA follows: TGTGCCAGCAGTCGAGGGGGGGACGGAAACACCATATATTTT.

The V call is TRBV7-9, the J call TRBJ1-1; TRBD1 aligns across 8 bases. V shed 6 bases, J shed 6 bases, and the junction held 12 bases outside the gene matches. This CDR3 contains 15 residues. Germline assignment: CDR1 SEHNR and CDR2 FQNEAQ (reference sequence). Here the CDR3 DNA reads TGTGCCAGCAGATCTTCGACAGGGGAGTTTGCTGAAGCTTTCTTT. Translation: CASRSSTGEFAEAFF.